This T cell receptor beta chain was profiled in a study of beta chain features in type 1 diabetes. Points from the study as a whole: Short templates might get an advantage during PCR, and this would be equal in patients and controls. Cells expressing TCR highly could be over-represented by cDNA sequencing.

This clone was seen more than once but under ten times. The antigen remains unidentified. The entirety of the isolated RNA underwent reverse transcription, so expressed TCRB transcripts were sequenced. Method: immunoSEQ multiplex PCR; TCRdb's copy keeps in-frame clones and lacks some. In the table there are around 340,000 clones, around 19% of which are singletons. Based on CD45RO/CCR7/CD25/CD127/CD95/CD27, CD4+ regulatory, stem cell-like memory, naive and central memory cells were sorted. Purity of each sorted population was above 98%. V lost 7 bases, J lost 3 bases, and 16 bases lay in between. The CDR3 is 14 residues long. CDR1 is SNHLY and CDR2 is FYNNEI in the germline V gene.

The chain combines TRBV2 with TRBJ2-7; D remains unclear. Sequencing input: naive CD4+ T cells from blood. The origin of this receptor is a woman under 30 in good health. The CDR3 here is CASIRAARYYEQYF. For the CDR3, the DNA is TGTGCCAGCATCCGTGCAGCGCGATACTACGAGCAGTACTTC. Full variable domain (outside the CDR3, taken from reference TRBV2 and TRBJ2-7): EPEVTQTPSHQVTQMGQEVILRCVPISNHLYFYWYRQILGQKVEFLVSFYNNEISEKSEIFDDQFSVERPDGSNFTLKIRSTKLEDSAMYFCASIRAARYYEQYFGPGTRLTVT.